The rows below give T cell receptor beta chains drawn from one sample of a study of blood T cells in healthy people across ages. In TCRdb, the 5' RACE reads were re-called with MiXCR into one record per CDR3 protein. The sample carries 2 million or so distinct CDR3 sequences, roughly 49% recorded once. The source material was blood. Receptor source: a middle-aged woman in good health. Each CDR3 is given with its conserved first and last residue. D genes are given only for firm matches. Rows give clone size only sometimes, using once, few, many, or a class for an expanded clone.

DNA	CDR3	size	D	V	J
TGTGCCGGCAGTTCCCACATCGGGACAGGGTACCCTCTAGCCAAAAACATTCAGTACTTC	CAGSSHIGTGYPLAKNIQYF	-	TRBD1	TRBV6-2/TRBV6-3	TRBJ2-4
TGTGCCAGCAGCCTCCGACCGCAGCGGCAGGAGACCCAGTACTTC	CASSLRPQRQETQYF	-	-	TRBV3-1	TRBJ2-5
TGCAGTGCTAGAGTTGGCGGGGTCGGAGAGACCCAGTACTTC	CSARVGGVGETQYF	once	-	TRBV20-1	TRBJ2-5
TGTGCCAGCAGCGTAGGTAATCCCGAGGAGACCCAGTACTTC	CASSVGNPEETQYF	-	-	TRBV9	TRBJ2-5
TGTGCCAGCAGTTACCGACTAGCGGGGGGGCGGGATGAGCAGTTCTTC	CASSYRLAGGRDEQFF	-	TRBD2	TRBV6-6	TRBJ2-1
TGTGCCAGCTCACCACCAACTAGGAGTCAGGAGACCCAGTACTTC	CASSPPTRSQETQYF	-	-	TRBV18	TRBJ2-5
TGTGCCAGCAGCCAAGTGGGGGGCCGGTTGAACACTGAAGCTTTCTTT	CASSQVGGRLNTEAFF	-	-	TRBV4-2	TRBJ1-1
TGCGCCAGCAGCCAAGGGGACAGGTTTGGCACTGAAGCTTTCTTT	CASSQGDRFGTEAFF	-	TRBD1	TRBV4-3	TRBJ1-1
TGCGCCAGCAGCCGAATAGCGGGGCGGTCCTACAATGAGCAGTTCTTC	CASSRIAGRSYNEQFF	few	TRBD2	TRBV4-1	TRBJ2-1
TGTGCCAGCAGCCTCAGGACAGGGAGTCTGAATTATGGCTACACCTTC	CASSLRTGSLNYGYTF	-	TRBD1	TRBV3-1	TRBJ1-2
TGCAGTGCAACCAAAACGGGGCAGGGCGAGTATGGCTACACCTTC	CSATKTGQGEYGYTF	few	-	TRBV20-1	TRBJ1-2
TGCAGTGTAGCCGACAGGGGAACTAATGAAAAACTGTTTTTT	CSVADRGTNEKLFF	-	TRBD1	TRBV20-1	TRBJ1-4
TGTGCCAGCAACAGACGTGGCAGGCAAGAGACCCAGTACTTC	CASNRRGRQETQYF	-	-	TRBV7-2	TRBJ2-5
TGTGCCAGCAGTTACAGAGGGGGCGGGGGCCTCGAGCAGTACTTC	CASSYRGGGGLEQYF	-	-	TRBV6-2/TRBV6-3	TRBJ2-7
TGTGCCATCAGTGAGGATGCTTACGAGCAGTACTTC	CAISEDAYEQYF	-	-	TRBV10-3	TRBJ2-7
TGTGCCAGCAGCTTTGGGGGGACTACGGCCGAGCAGTACTTC	CASSFGGTTAEQYF	-	TRBD2	TRBV13	TRBJ2-7
TGTGCCAGTAGGTCCGTGGCAGGCAACTCTGGGGCCAACGTCCTGACTTTC	CASRSVAGNSGANVLTF	once	-	TRBV19	TRBJ2-6
TGTGCCAGCAGCTCCTGGACCCTATACGGCTACACCTTC	CASSSWTLYGYTF	-	-	TRBV7-2	TRBJ1-2
TGTGCCAGCTCACCGCGTAAGGGACAAGAGATCCAGTACTTC	CASSPRKGQEIQYF	-	-	TRBV18	TRBJ2-5
TGTGCCAGCATCCAGGTACAGTCCTACGAGCAGTACTTC	CASIQVQSYEQYF	-	-	TRBV2	TRBJ2-7
TGTGCCAGCAGCCCCGGGACTAGCGGGGGGGCTCCCCAAGAGACCCAGTACTTC	CASSPGTSGGAPQETQYF	-	TRBD2	TRBV12-3/TRBV12-4	TRBJ2-5
TGCAGTGCTAGAGGGACTAGCGGGTGCGAGCAGTTCTTC	CSARGTSGCEQFF	-	TRBD2	TRBV20-1	TRBJ2-1
TGTGCCAGCAGCTTAAGATCAGGGACCCAAGAGACCCAGTACTTC	CASSLRSGTQETQYF	-	-	TRBV7-2	TRBJ2-5
TGCGCCAGCAGCTTGGGTCCCCCAAATGGCTACACCTTC	CASSLGPPNGYTF	-	-	TRBV5-1	TRBJ1-2
TGCGCCAGCAGCTTGGTAGCTCACAATCCGGGACAGGGCTTGCGCGGCTACACCTTC	CASSLVAHNPGQGLRGYTF	few	TRBD1	TRBV5-1	TRBJ1-2
TGCAGTGCTAGAGATCCAGGGGGGGACTATGGCTACACCTTC	CSARDPGGDYGYTF	-	TRBD1	TRBV20-1	TRBJ1-2
TGTGCCAGCAGTACTAGCGGGGGACTTCACACAGATACGCAGTATTTT	CASSTSGGLHTDTQYF	-	TRBD2	TRBV9	TRBJ2-3
TGTGCCAGCAGTTACGCAACTAGGGGCGCGGGGGAGCAGTTCTTC	CASSYATRGAGEQFF	-	-	TRBV6-2/TRBV6-3	TRBJ2-1
TGTGCCAGCAGCCCGACAGGGTTCGGAAACACCATATATTTT	CASSPTGFGNTIYF	-	TRBD1	TRBV7-2	TRBJ1-3
TGCAGTGCTTCGATAGCGGGGGGACCCTACAATGAGCAGTTCTTC	CSASIAGGPYNEQFF	few	TRBD2	TRBV20-1	TRBJ2-1
TGTGCCAGCAGTTACCCAAGGCAGTCAGGTCGGGGGGAGCAGTACTTC	CASSYPRQSGRGEQYF	-	TRBD2	TRBV6-6	TRBJ2-5
TGTGCCAGCAGTGGGCCGGGGGCGGACGCCAAAAACATTCAGTACTTC	CASSGPGADAKNIQYF	once	-	TRBV2	TRBJ2-4
TGTGCCAGCTCACTAATGACTAGCAACAATGAGCAGTTCTTC	CASSLMTSNNEQFF	-	TRBD2	TRBV18	TRBJ2-1
TGTGCCAGCAGGAGAGATAGGACAGGCAGACCTCAAGGCTACACCTTC	CASRRDRTGRPQGYTF	-	TRBD1	TRBV12-3/TRBV12-4	TRBJ1-2
TGCAGCGTTGACCTGGGGACAGGGGTAATCAACGAGCAGTACTTC	CSVDLGTGVINEQYF	-	TRBD1	TRBV29-1	TRBJ2-7
TGTGCCAGCAGTTACCGGCGGGGGGTGGGAGATACGCAGTATTTT	CASSYRRGVGDTQYF	-	TRBD2	TRBV6-2/TRBV6-3	TRBJ2-3
TGTGCCATCAGCATGGACAGGGGGGTTAGCGAGCAGTACTTC	CAISMDRGVSEQYF	few	TRBD1	TRBV10-3	TRBJ2-7
TGCAGTGCACACGGGACGCAACAGGGGACCTACGAGCAGTACTTC	CSAHGTQQGTYEQYF	-	TRBD1	TRBV20-1	TRBJ2-7
TGTGCCAGCAGCGTAGGACAGGGCAGAAATGGGCAGTACTTC	CASSVGQGRNGQYF	-	TRBD1	TRBV5-6	TRBJ2-7
TGCGCCAGCAGCTATTTAGGAGGGGAGGGTCATGGCTACACCTTC	CASSYLGGEGHGYTF	-	-	TRBV5-1	TRBJ1-2